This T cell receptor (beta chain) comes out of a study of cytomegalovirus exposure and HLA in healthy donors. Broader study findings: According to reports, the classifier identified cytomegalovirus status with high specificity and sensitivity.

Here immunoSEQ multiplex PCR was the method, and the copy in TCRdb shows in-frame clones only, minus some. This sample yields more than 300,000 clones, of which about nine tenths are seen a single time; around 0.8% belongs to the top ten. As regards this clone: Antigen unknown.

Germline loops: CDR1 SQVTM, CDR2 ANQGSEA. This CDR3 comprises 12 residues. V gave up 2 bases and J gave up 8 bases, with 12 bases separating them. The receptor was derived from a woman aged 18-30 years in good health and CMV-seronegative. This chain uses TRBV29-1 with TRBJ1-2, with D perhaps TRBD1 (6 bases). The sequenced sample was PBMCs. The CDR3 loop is CSVERAGEGYTF. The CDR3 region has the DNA TGCAGCGTTGAAAGGGCAGGGGAAGGCTACACCTTC.